The rows below give T cell receptor beta chains drawn from one sample of a study of CXCR3-negative and CXCR3-positive naive CD8 T cells. Each CDR3 protein gets one entry in TCRdb, which reprocessed the 5' RACE reads and gives no DNA. The table counts about 98,000 distinct CDR3 sequences; around 1% lies in the top ten. The specimen was naive CXCR3+ CD8+ T cells from blood. The origin of the receptors is a human donor in good health. Some clones in this sample may be carry-over from other donors' samples. CDR3s include the opening cysteine and the closing phenylalanine or tryptophan.

CDR3: CASSLESTGWHEQYF
J: TRBJ2-7
V: TRBV5-1

CDR3: CASNSGGASSEQFF
J: TRBJ2-1
V: TRBV6-1

CDR3: CASSQARDRMNTEAFF
J: TRBJ1-1
V: TRBV7-9

CDR3: CASSSAGESYEQYF
J: TRBJ2-7
V: TRBV19

CDR3: CASSLEHTGSYEQYF
J: TRBJ2-7
V: TRBV7-9

CDR3: CSVRKDRSYEQYF
J: TRBJ2-7
V: TRBV29-1

CDR3: CASSLTSGGPGYNEQFF
J: TRBJ2-1
V: TRBV12-3/TRBV12-4

CDR3: CASRGQGMDGYTF
J: TRBJ1-2
V: TRBV2

CDR3: CASSLIGTVSSYEQYF
J: TRBJ2-7
V: TRBV7-9

CDR3: CASSFFTSLGYEQYF
J: TRBJ2-7
V: TRBV5-1

CDR3: CASSNRGHYNEQFF
J: TRBJ2-1
V: TRBV6-5

CDR3: CASSSNSYEQYF
J: TRBJ2-7
V: TRBV7-6

CDR3: CASSYSWSSYNEQFF
J: TRBJ2-1
V: TRBV6-2/TRBV6-3

CDR3: CASSFGDLEAFF
J: TRBJ1-1
V: TRBV5-6

CDR3: CASSPQGTRAFF
J: TRBJ1-1
V: TRBV12-3/TRBV12-4

CDR3: CSVEGSMAGGPEQYF
J: TRBJ2-7
V: TRBV29-1

CDR3: CSARESFALAQYF
J: TRBJ2-5
V: TRBV20-1

CDR3: CATRPGSYNEQFF
J: TRBJ2-1
V: TRBV15

CDR3: CASSGGRGAVGYTF
J: TRBJ1-2
V: TRBV2

CDR3: CASRRTSGGAGDTDTQYF
J: TRBJ2-3
V: TRBV7-9

CDR3: CASGLVTELNYGYTF
J: TRBJ1-2
V: TRBV12-5

CDR3: CSVGGLAGGNEQFF
J: TRBJ2-1
V: TRBV29-1

CDR3: CASSLDRGDYEQYF
J: TRBJ2-7
V: TRBV5-1

CDR3: CASSTAAGGPYEQYF
J: TRBJ2-7
V: TRBV11-2